This T cell receptor beta chain was obtained from a study of T cells expressing NK-cell markers. Whole-study results and caveats: Each of roughly six donors carried dominant NKG2C+ clonotypes accounting for roughly 1.0-8% of CD8+ T cells. Researchers report these clonotypes also headed the CD3+CD56-NKG2C+ fraction in a handful of donors.

To note about this clonotype: The antigen remains undetermined.

Making the TCR beta cDNA relied on 5'RACE template switching with UMIs. Following a re-call of the 5' RACE reads, TCRdb has one entry per CDR3 protein and lacks DNA. The sample totals 400,000 to 450,000 distinct CDR3 sequences. The receptor was derived from a woman between 18 and 69 years old in good health. The sample comprised blood T cells: a sorted CD56 or NKG2C T cell subset, CD4+ or CD8+ T cells, or bulk PBMC T cells (not recorded which).

Here the CDR3 reads CASSFRGGGYNEQFF. The chain combines TRBV27 with TRBJ2-1; TCRdb returns TRBD1, unconfirmable since there is no DNA. The CDR3 contains 15 residues. Germline V gives CDR1 MNHEY, CDR2 SMNVEV (reference sequence).